The clone carrying this TCR beta chain turned up a few times. CDR1 ENHRY and CDR2 SYGVKD come from the germline V gene. The CDR3 is 13 residues long. With 6 bases removed from V and 10 bases from J, the gap between germline ends came to 13 bases. TCRdb reprocessed the RT-PCR reads via MiXCR and lists one record per CDR3 protein. The sample holds 550,000 to 750,000 distinct CDR3 sequences, approximately 14% seen once. This TCR was sampled from a female donor in good health, serving as a healthy control. The sample was memory CD4+ T cells from blood. The rearrangement links TRBV10-3 to TRBJ1-6; D unclear. CDR3 nucleotides: TGTGCCATCAGCCCGGATCTAAGCTCACCCCTCCACTTT. Protein product: CAISPDLSSPLHF.